The T cell receptor (beta chain) under discussion was sequenced for a study of blood T cell repertoires in COVID-19. Study-wide background: The United States, Italy and Spain provided the acute and convalescent COVID-19 samples. In each case, the material was cDNA or gDNA derived from T cells, B-cell-depleted T cells, or PBMCs.

TCRdb keeps only in-frame clones here, not all; method: immunoSEQ multiplex PCR. The table has about 150,000 clones, 65% to 85% seen once. Germline values: CDR1 MNHEY, CDR2 SMNVEV (reference sequence). The CDR3 loop spans 16 amino acids. V trimming: 6 bases; J trimming: 0 bases; junction bases outside the gene matches: 10. V gene TRBV27 combines with J gene TRBJ2-5; 7 bases align to TRBD1. Sequencing was done on a sample of peripheral blood. The sequence was collected from a woman of 80 years or more with acute or convalescent COVID-19. The CDR3 bases are TGTGCCAGCAGGGTAGGGGGCAGGAGAGACCAAGAGACCCAGTACTTC. Translated: CASRVGGRRDQETQYF.